A selection of T cell receptor beta chains follows, all from one sample in a study of cytomegalovirus exposure and HLA in healthy donors. Using immunoSEQ multiplex PCR, the repertoire was profiled, and TCRdb retains in-frame clones only, with some absent. This table holds about 82,000 clones, approximately 80% found once. The sample consisted of PBMCs. The origin of the receptors is a man aged 45-60 years in good health and CMV-seronegative. Each CDR3 is given with its conserved first and last residue. D genes are given only for firm matches. The listing skips clone size in some rows; elsewhere it reads once, few, many or a size class.

v_call: TRBV10-3; clone_size: NA; cdr3_length: 12; j_call: TRBJ1-1; d_call: TRBD1; cdr3_aa: CAISGTGTEAFF; cdr3_nt: TGTGCCATCTCTGGGACAGGGACTGAAGCTTTCTTT
v_call: TRBV5-5; clone_size: NA; cdr3_length: 13; j_call: TRBJ2-5; d_call: TRBD1; cdr3_aa: CASSLTGVETQYF; cdr3_nt: TGTGCCAGCAGTTTGACAGGGGTCGAGACCCAGTACTTC
v_call: TRBV7-9; clone_size: NA; cdr3_length: 15; j_call: TRBJ2-1; d_call: NA; cdr3_aa: CASSTGQSSYNEQFF; cdr3_nt: TGTGCCAGCAGCACGGGACAAAGCTCCTACAATGAGCAGTTCTTC
v_call: TRBV27; clone_size: NA; cdr3_length: 14; j_call: TRBJ1-1; d_call: NA; cdr3_aa: CASSFYRANTEAFF; cdr3_nt: TGTGCCAGCAGTTTCTACAGGGCAAACACTGAAGCTTTCTTT
v_call: TRBV7-6; clone_size: few; cdr3_length: 15; j_call: TRBJ2-1; d_call: TRBD2; cdr3_aa: CASSLAASGYNEQFF; cdr3_nt: TGTGCCAGCAGCTTAGCGGCTAGCGGGTACAATGAGCAGTTCTTC
v_call: TRBV6-5; clone_size: NA; cdr3_length: 15; j_call: TRBJ2-7; d_call: TRBD1; cdr3_aa: CASSYYGQGAWEQYF; cdr3_nt: TGTGCCAGCAGTTACTACGGACAGGGGGCTTGGGAGCAGTACTTC
v_call: TRBV11-2; clone_size: NA; cdr3_length: 16; j_call: TRBJ2-5; d_call: NA; cdr3_aa: CASSLGPRWGEETQYF; cdr3_nt: TGTGCCAGCAGCTTAGGCCCCCGGTGGGGGGAAGAGACCCAGTACTTC
v_call: TRBV6-1; clone_size: NA; cdr3_length: 12; j_call: TRBJ1-2; d_call: NA; cdr3_aa: CASSGRVYGYTF; cdr3_nt: TGTGCCAGCAGTGGACGGGTGTATGGCTACACCTTC
v_call: TRBV5-1; clone_size: NA; cdr3_length: 13; j_call: TRBJ1-5; d_call: NA; cdr3_aa: CASSLDSGQPQHF; cdr3_nt: TGCGCCAGCAGCCTGGACAGCGGGCAGCCCCAGCATTTT
v_call: TRBV19; clone_size: NA; cdr3_length: 15; j_call: TRBJ1-5; d_call: NA; cdr3_aa: CASSILGGSNQPQHF; cdr3_nt: TGTGCCAGTAGTATCTTGGGCGGGAGCAATCAGCCCCAGCATTTT
v_call: TRBV4-3; clone_size: few; cdr3_length: 16; j_call: TRBJ1-1; d_call: TRBD1; cdr3_aa: CASSQDPQGANTEAFF; cdr3_nt: TGCGCCAGCAGCCAAGATCCCCAGGGGGCAAACACTGAAGCTTTCTTT
v_call: TRBV5-4; clone_size: NA; cdr3_length: 14; j_call: TRBJ2-5; d_call: TRBD1; cdr3_aa: CASSVRDSEETQYF; cdr3_nt: TGTGCCAGCAGCGTCCGGGACAGTGAAGAGACCCAGTACTTC
v_call: TRBV30; clone_size: once; cdr3_length: 13; j_call: TRBJ2-7; d_call: TRBD1; cdr3_aa: CAWSVGQFYEQYF; cdr3_nt: TGTGCCTGGAGTGTGGGACAGTTCTACGAGCAGTACTTC
v_call: TRBV7-6; clone_size: few; cdr3_length: 17; j_call: TRBJ1-3; d_call: NA; cdr3_aa: CASSLEHAAATGNTIYF; cdr3_nt: TGTGCCAGCAGCTTAGAGCATGCGGCTGCCACTGGAAACACCATATATTTT
v_call: TRBV28; clone_size: NA; cdr3_length: 15; j_call: TRBJ1-1; d_call: TRBD1; cdr3_aa: CASSDPRTGGLGAFF; cdr3_nt: TGTGCCAGCAGCGATCCTCGGACAGGGGGCCTCGGGGCTTTCTTT
v_call: TRBV27; clone_size: NA; cdr3_length: 15; j_call: TRBJ2-5; d_call: TRBD2; cdr3_aa: CASGTSGGLRETQYF; cdr3_nt: TGTGCCAGCGGGACTAGCGGGGGCCTCCGGGAGACCCAGTACTTC
v_call: TRBV6-1; clone_size: NA; cdr3_length: 15; j_call: TRBJ1-6; d_call: TRBD1; cdr3_aa: CASRIPGQNNSPLHF; cdr3_nt: TGTGCCAGCAGGATCCCGGGACAGAATAATTCACCCCTCCACTTT
v_call: TRBV4-2; clone_size: NA; cdr3_length: 14; j_call: TRBJ1-2; d_call: NA; cdr3_aa: CASSQERTGSGYTF; cdr3_nt: TGTGCCAGCAGCCAAGAACGGACCGGGAGTGGCTACACCTTC
v_call: TRBV10-3; clone_size: few; cdr3_length: 13; j_call: TRBJ1-1; d_call: TRBD1; cdr3_aa: CAIRGTVNTEAFF; cdr3_nt: TGTGCCATCAGGGGGACAGTGAACACTGAAGCTTTCTTT
v_call: TRBV7-9; clone_size: few; cdr3_length: 15; j_call: TRBJ1-2; d_call: NA; cdr3_aa: CASSPLGAGNYGYTF; cdr3_nt: TGTGCCAGCAGCCCTTTGGGCGCGGGTAACTATGGCTACACCTTC
v_call: TRBV7-6; clone_size: NA; cdr3_length: 15; j_call: TRBJ2-3; d_call: NA; cdr3_aa: CASSLMIADTDTQYF; cdr3_nt: TGTGCCAGCAGCCTAATGATAGCGGACACAGATACGCAGTATTTT
v_call: TRBV19; clone_size: NA; cdr3_length: 15; j_call: TRBJ1-2; d_call: NA; cdr3_aa: CASSIPTYQAYGYTF; cdr3_nt: TGTGCCAGTAGTATCCCGACTTACCAAGCCTATGGCTACACCTTC
v_call: TRBV7-2; clone_size: NA; cdr3_length: 13; j_call: TRBJ2-5; d_call: TRBD1; cdr3_aa: CASSFGQGETQYF; cdr3_nt: TGTGCCAGCAGCTTCGGACAGGGGGAGACCCAGTACTTC
v_call: TRBV7-9; clone_size: NA; cdr3_length: 12; j_call: TRBJ1-2; d_call: NA; cdr3_aa: CASSETVYGYTF; cdr3_nt: TGTGCCAGCAGCGAGACAGTATATGGCTACACCTTC
v_call: TRBV5-1; clone_size: NA; cdr3_length: 14; j_call: TRBJ1-1; d_call: TRBD1; cdr3_aa: CASTRQGGGTEAFF; cdr3_nt: TGCGCCAGCACCCGACAGGGTGGGGGCACTGAAGCTTTCTTT
v_call: TRBV11-3; clone_size: NA; cdr3_length: 15; j_call: TRBJ2-5; d_call: NA; cdr3_aa: CASSSGQIHQETQYF; cdr3_nt: TGTGCCAGCAGCTCCGGACAGATCCACCAAGAGACCCAGTACTTC
v_call: TRBV5-4; clone_size: NA; cdr3_length: 13; j_call: TRBJ2-7; d_call: NA; cdr3_aa: CASSFESLMEQYF; cdr3_nt: TGTGCCAGCAGCTTCGAGTCCCTCATGGAGCAGTACTTC
v_call: TRBV19; clone_size: few; cdr3_length: 13; j_call: TRBJ2-2; d_call: NA; cdr3_aa: CASSEERTGELFF; cdr3_nt: TGTGCCAGTAGTGAGGAGCGAACCGGGGAGCTGTTTTTT
v_call: TRBV2; clone_size: NA; cdr3_length: 14; j_call: TRBJ1-2; d_call: NA; cdr3_aa: CASSERPDFYGYTF; cdr3_nt: TGTGCCAGCAGTGAACGACCCGACTTCTATGGCTACACCTTC
v_call: TRBV4-1; clone_size: once; cdr3_length: 15; j_call: TRBJ2-7; d_call: TRBD1; cdr3_aa: CASSQAGTGTHEQYF; cdr3_nt: TGCGCCAGCAGCCAGGCCGGGACAGGGACCCACGAGCAGTACTTC
v_call: TRBV27; clone_size: NA; cdr3_length: 16; j_call: TRBJ1-1; d_call: TRBD1; cdr3_aa: CASSLSSRGLSTEAFF; cdr3_nt: TGTGCCAGCAGTTTATCGTCGAGGGGGCTGAGCACTGAAGCTTTCTTT
v_call: TRBV7-9; clone_size: NA; cdr3_length: 15; j_call: TRBJ1-1; d_call: NA; cdr3_aa: CASSSHGGGLNEAFF; cdr3_nt: TGTGCCAGCAGCTCCCACGGCGGGGGGTTGAATGAAGCTTTCTTT
v_call: TRBV30; clone_size: NA; cdr3_length: 14; j_call: TRBJ2-5; d_call: NA; cdr3_aa: CAWSSAATKETQYF; cdr3_nt: TGTGCCTGGAGTTCTGCAGCGACCAAAGAGACCCAGTACTTC
v_call: TRBV29-1; clone_size: NA; cdr3_length: 13; j_call: TRBJ1-1; d_call: TRBD1; cdr3_aa: CSVLDRGNTEAFF; cdr3_nt: TGCAGCGTCCTGGACAGGGGGAACACTGAAGCTTTCTTT
v_call: TRBV5-6; clone_size: NA; cdr3_length: 16; j_call: TRBJ2-5; d_call: NA; cdr3_aa: CASRADRSRYQETQYF; cdr3_nt: TGTGCCAGCAGAGCCGACAGGAGCCGGTACCAAGAGACCCAGTACTTC
v_call: TRBV5-4; clone_size: NA; cdr3_length: 14; j_call: TRBJ2-1; d_call: NA; cdr3_aa: CASTLPGGPAEQFF; cdr3_nt: TGTGCCAGCACCCTACCGGGGGGCCCGGCTGAGCAGTTCTTC
v_call: TRBV29-1; clone_size: few; cdr3_length: 12; j_call: TRBJ1-1; d_call: NA; cdr3_aa: CSVFGADTEAFF; cdr3_nt: TGCAGCGTTTTTGGGGCGGACACTGAAGCTTTCTTT
v_call: TRBV18; clone_size: NA; cdr3_length: 15; j_call: TRBJ2-5; d_call: NA; cdr3_aa: CASSPNAGIGETQYF; cdr3_nt: TGTGCCAGCTCTCCCAACGCAGGGATCGGGGAGACCCAGTACTTC
v_call: TRBV15; clone_size: NA; cdr3_length: 20; j_call: TRBJ2-5; d_call: TRBD1; cdr3_aa: CATSRASGTGGFSYQETQYF; cdr3_nt: TGTGCCACCAGCAGAGCGTCTGGGACAGGAGGATTTTCGTACCAAGAGACCCAGTACTTC
v_call: TRBV5-1; clone_size: NA; cdr3_length: 14; j_call: TRBJ1-1; d_call: NA; cdr3_aa: CASSARIESTEAFF; cdr3_nt: TGCGCCAGCAGCGCGCGAATAGAAAGCACTGAAGCTTTCTTT
v_call: TRBV25-1; clone_size: NA; cdr3_length: 11; j_call: TRBJ2-1; d_call: NA; cdr3_aa: CASSIPEGQFF; cdr3_nt: TGTGCCAGCAGCATACCAGAGGGGCAGTTCTTC
v_call: TRBV29-1; clone_size: NA; cdr3_length: 12; j_call: TRBJ2-1; d_call: NA; cdr3_aa: CSVLQAHNEQFF; cdr3_nt: TGCAGCGTTCTACAGGCTCATAATGAGCAGTTCTTC
v_call: TRBV14; clone_size: NA; cdr3_length: 16; j_call: TRBJ2-1; d_call: TRBD2; cdr3_aa: CASSQPGRVSYNEQFF; cdr3_nt: TGTGCCAGCAGCCAACCCGGGAGGGTCTCCTACAATGAGCAGTTCTTC
v_call: TRBV6-7; clone_size: NA; cdr3_length: 18; j_call: TRBJ2-3; d_call: NA; cdr3_aa: CASPYMGGCAQVADTQYF; cdr3_nt: TGTGCCAGCCCGTATATGGGGGGTTGCGCGCAAGTAGCAGATACGCAGTATTTT
v_call: TRBV30; clone_size: few; cdr3_length: 14; j_call: TRBJ2-4; d_call: TRBD2; cdr3_aa: CAWSEEAGGIIQYF; cdr3_nt: TGTGCCTGGAGTGAGGAAGCGGGGGGGATCATTCAGTACTTC
v_call: TRBV2; clone_size: NA; cdr3_length: 16; j_call: TRBJ1-2; d_call: NA; cdr3_aa: CASSEGNHRVGYGYTF; cdr3_nt: TGTGCCAGCAGTGAGGGGAACCACAGGGTTGGATATGGCTACACCTTC
v_call: TRBV19; clone_size: NA; cdr3_length: 17; j_call: TRBJ1-1; d_call: NA; cdr3_aa: CASRHSEAGWGNTEAFF; cdr3_nt: TGTGCCAGTAGGCATTCTGAGGCAGGGTGGGGGAACACTGAAGCTTTCTTT
v_call: TRBV28; clone_size: NA; cdr3_length: 14; j_call: TRBJ2-5; d_call: NA; cdr3_aa: CASSFSQDRGTQYF; cdr3_nt: TGTGCCAGCAGTTTTTCCCAAGACCGGGGGACCCAGTACTTC
v_call: TRBV28; clone_size: NA; cdr3_length: 13; j_call: TRBJ1-3; d_call: NA; cdr3_aa: CASRSGGGNTIYF; cdr3_nt: TGTGCCAGCCGGTCTGGGGGCGGAAACACCATATATTTT
v_call: TRBV19; clone_size: NA; cdr3_length: 17; j_call: TRBJ1-4; d_call: TRBD1; cdr3_aa: CASSPGQRLVWYEKLFF; cdr3_nt: TGTGCCAGTAGTCCGGGACAGCGGTTGGTTTGGTACGAAAAACTGTTTTTT
v_call: TRBV2; clone_size: NA; cdr3_length: 12; j_call: TRBJ1-6; d_call: NA; cdr3_aa: CASRDSPGPLHF; cdr3_nt: TGTGCCAGCCGGGACTCCCCCGGACCCCTCCACTTT
v_call: TRBV10-3; clone_size: NA; cdr3_length: 15; j_call: TRBJ2-7; d_call: TRBD1; cdr3_aa: CAISDSGTGDGEQYF; cdr3_nt: TGTGCCATCAGTGATTCCGGGACAGGGGACGGGGAGCAGTACTTC
v_call: TRBV27; clone_size: NA; cdr3_length: 15; j_call: TRBJ1-4; d_call: NA; cdr3_aa: CASSSTGLGDEKLFF; cdr3_nt: TGTGCCAGCAGTTCCACAGGGTTGGGAGATGAAAAACTGTTTTTT
v_call: TRBV7-3; clone_size: NA; cdr3_length: 14; j_call: TRBJ2-1; d_call: NA; cdr3_aa: CASSPGNSYNEQFF; cdr3_nt: TGTGCCAGCAGCCCGGGGAACTCCTACAATGAGCAGTTCTTC
v_call: TRBV6-4; clone_size: NA; cdr3_length: 17; j_call: TRBJ1-3; d_call: NA; cdr3_aa: CASSEIGRRPSGNTIYF; cdr3_nt: TGTGCCAGCAGTGAAATTGGTCGGCGGCCCTCTGGAAACACCATATATTTT